Below, 6 T cell receptor beta chains from the same sample are listed, as sequenced in a study of shared clonotypes between healthy human individuals. TCRdb's table, derived via immunoSEQ multiplex PCR, lists solely in-frame clones and lacks some. The sample has millions of clones, about 95% seen once. Material for sequencing was naive CD4+ T cells sorted from blood. Indicated subset: CD45RA+ positively selected. The receptor source for this set is a man aged 18 to 30 in good health.

Comments on this clone: Since a much larger clone is just one base distant, this may be a read error. The chain uses TRBV6-6 and TRBJ2-3, with D unresolved. Trimming took off 6 bases at V and 5 bases at J, with 6 bases between the two ends. Germline V gene data show CDR1 as MNHNY and CDR2 as SVGAGI (reference sequence). This CDR3 spans 11 amino acids. The CDR3 DNA reads TGTGCCAGCAGCCCGATAGATACGCAGTATTTT. Translation gives CASSPIDTQYF.

CDR3 DNA: TGCGCCAGCAGCTCGATCCGGGAGGGTCAGCCCCAGCATTTT. Translated, it gives CASSSIREGQPQHF. V and J are TRBV5-1 and TRBJ1-5; D not certain. Germline-derived CDR1 and CDR2 are SGHRS and YFSETQ. The CDR3 spans 14 residues. Trimming removed 3 bases from V and 6 bases from J, with 13 bases in between.

This chain joins TRBV7-9 and TRBJ2-5; a weak D match, TRBD1 (6 bases). The CDR3 spans 15 residues. V gave up 4 bases and J gave up 4 bases, with 16 bases separating them. The germline V gene encodes CDR1 SEHNR and CDR2 FQNEAQ (reference sequence). The CDR3 protein is CASSSEGTGRETQYF. CDR3 nucleotides: TGTGCCAGCAGCTCCGAGGGAACAGGGAGAGAGACCCAGTACTTC. Supplemented by reference TRBV7-9 and TRBJ2-5, the full variable domain reads DTGVSQNPRHKITKRGQNVTFRCDPISEHNRLYWYRQTLGQGPEFLTYFQNEAQLEKSRLLSDRFSAERPKGSFSTLEIQRTEQGDSAMYLCASSSEGTGRETQYFGPGTRLLVL.

V gene TRBV10-3 combines with J gene TRBJ1-2; 7 bases line up with TRBD1. Unmatched junction bases numbered 12, after V lost 8 bases and J lost 3 bases. Per the germline V gene, CDR1 is ENHRY and CDR2 is SYGVKD. The CDR3 covers 15 residues. The CDR3 nucleotides read TGTGCCATCTCGTCGAGGGACAGTCCCGACTATGGCTACACCTTC. Translating gives CAISSRDSPDYGYTF.

The genes are TRBV5-1 and TRBJ2-2, with 8 positions matching TRBD1. The CDR3 covers 16 residues. Germline assignment: CDR1 SGHRS and CDR2 YFSETQ. Losses at the gene ends were 4 bases for V and 2 bases for J; bases not matched to a gene: 7. The DNA for the CDR3 is TGCGCCAGCAGCCCGACAGGGGACACAAACACCGGGGAGCTGTTTTTT. It codes for CASSPTGDTNTGELFF.

The CDR3 DNA reads as TGTGCCAGCAGGGTCCGGACAGGGGGCTCCTACGAGCAGTACTTC. Amino acids: CASRVRTGGSYEQYF. The chain joins TRBV11-2 to TRBJ2-7; the match to TRBD1 covers 10 bases. The CDR3 is 15 residues long. Germline V gene sequence: CDR1 SGHAT, CDR2 FQNNGV. J gave up 0 bases and V 6 bases, and 5 bases lay outside the gene matches.